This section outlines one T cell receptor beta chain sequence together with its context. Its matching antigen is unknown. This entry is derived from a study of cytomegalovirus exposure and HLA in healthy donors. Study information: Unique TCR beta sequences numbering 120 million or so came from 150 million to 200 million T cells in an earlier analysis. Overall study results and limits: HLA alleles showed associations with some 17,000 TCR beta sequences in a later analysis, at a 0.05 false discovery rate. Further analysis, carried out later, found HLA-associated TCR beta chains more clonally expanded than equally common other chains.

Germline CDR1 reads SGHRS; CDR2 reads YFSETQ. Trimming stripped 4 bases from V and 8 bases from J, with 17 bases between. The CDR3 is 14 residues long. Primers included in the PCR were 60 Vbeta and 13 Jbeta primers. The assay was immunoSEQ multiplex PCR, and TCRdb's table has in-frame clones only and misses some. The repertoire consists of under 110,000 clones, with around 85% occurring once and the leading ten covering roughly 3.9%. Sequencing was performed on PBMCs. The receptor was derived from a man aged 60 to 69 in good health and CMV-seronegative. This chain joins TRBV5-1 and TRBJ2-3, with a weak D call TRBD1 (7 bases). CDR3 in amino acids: CASSPDRVGGTQYF. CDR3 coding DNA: TGCGCCAGCAGCCCCGACAGGGTGGGGGGTACGCAGTATTTT. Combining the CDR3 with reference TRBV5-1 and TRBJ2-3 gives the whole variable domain KAGVTQTPRYLIKTRGQQVTLSCSPISGHRSVSWYQQTPGQGLQFLFEYFSETQRNKGNFPGRFSGRQFSNSRSEMNVSTLELGDSALYLCASSPDRVGGTQYFGPGTRLTVL.